One sample yielded the 10 T cell receptor beta chains listed below, sequenced in a study of blood T cells in healthy people across ages. With a J-beta primer mix and a sample-barcoded 5' primer, a second PCR ran roughly 6 to 12 cycles. MiXCR, run by TCRdb on the 5' RACE reads, gives a single entry per CDR3 protein. This table has about 930,000 distinct CDR3 sequences, about 28% appearing once. The same sample was also studied in work on T cells of mothers and their children.

Source material: blood. The receptors derive from a woman aged 40-49 years in good health.

This chain's CDR3 is CASSLPRLNYEQYF. The CDR3 nucleotides read TGTGCCAGCAGCTTACCCAGGTTAAATTACGAGCAGTACTTC. The J gene is TRBJ2-4, the V gene TRBV7-2; D not resolved. The J call may be mistaken, given a closer DNA end match to TRBJ2-7. This CDR3 spans 14 amino acids. The germline V gene has CDR1 SGHTA and CDR2 FQGNSA.

This clonotype was found a few times. CDR3 amino acids: CASSGSQGKHDGYTF. As DNA, the CDR3 is TGTGCCAGCAGTGGATCACAGGGGAAACACGATGGCTACACCTTC. The chain joins TRBV28 to TRBJ1-2; 7 bases agree with TRBD1. The ends lost 5 bases at V and 6 bases at J; junction bases unmatched: 12. Germline V gene lookup returns CDR1 MDHEN and CDR2 SYDVKM. The CDR3 sequence is 15 residues long.

This clonotype was counted ten times or more. In DNA form, the CDR3 reads TGTGCCAGCAACTCGGGAGGGGTTGAGACCCAGTACTTC. This translates into CASNSGGVETQYF. The chain is built from TRBV28 and TRBJ2-5; 8 positions agree with TRBD2. J gave up 5 bases and V 7 bases, and 6 bases lay outside the gene matches. The CDR3 is 13 residues long. Germline CDR1 reads MDHEN; CDR2 reads SYDVKM.

The J gene is TRBJ2-5, the V gene TRBV20-1, with 10 nucleotides matching TRBD2. The J segment lost 7 bases and the V segment lost 6 bases, leaving 14 bases of the junction unmatched. Germline V gives CDR1 DFQATT, CDR2 SNEGSKA (reference sequence). The CDR3 is made up of 15 amino acids. For the CDR3, the DNA is TGCAGTGCGGGGAATCCGGGACTAGCGTCAGGGACCCAGTACTTC. As protein: CSAGNPGLASGTQYF.

The gene calls are TRBV6-1 and TRBJ2-1, with no clear D. With 2 bases removed from V and 8 bases from J, the gap between germline ends came to 4 bases. Looked up from germline, CDR1 is MNHNS and CDR2 is SASEGT. The CDR3 consists of 11 residues. CDR3 protein: CASSERYEQFF. CDR3 DNA: TGTGCCAGCAGTGAAAGGTATGAGCAGTTCTTC.

This clonotype has at least ten counts. V is TRBV3-1 and J is TRBJ2-7; D possibly corresponds to TRBD1 (6 bases). Looked up from germline, CDR1 is LGHDT and CDR2 is YNNKEL (reference sequence). This CDR3 is built from 14 residues. Trimming left V 1 base short and J 7 bases short, with 14 bases between. In DNA form, the CDR3 reads TGTGCCAGCAGCCAAGTCGACAGGACGGGGGAGCAGTACTTC. Amino acids: CASSQVDRTGEQYF.

This clonotype was seen more than once but under ten times. The chain couples TRBV6-2 or TRBV6-3 to TRBJ1-5; 8 positions match TRBD1. V gave up 2 bases and J gave up 2 bases; unmatched junction bases: 5. This CDR3 is built from 16 residues. Looked up from germline, CDR1 is MNHEY and CDR2 is SVGEGT. CDR3 bases: TGTGCCAGCAGTTACGGGCAGGGGGCCGGCAATCAGCCCCAGCATTTT. It is translated as CASSYGQGAGNQPQHF.

The sample holds a few counts of this clonotype. The rearrangement links TRBV7-2 to TRBJ1-1, with TRBD1 as a possible D gene (5 bases). Germline V lookup: CDR1 SGHTA, CDR2 FQGNSA. Trimming shortened V by 2 bases and J by 1 base, and 17 bases separated the two germline ends. The length of the CDR3 is 17 residues. As DNA, the CDR3 is TGTGCCAGCAGCTTAAGGCCGGGTCAGGACAAGAACACTGAAGCTTTCTTT. It is translated as CASSLRPGQDKNTEAFF. Full variable domain (missing parts from reference TRBV7-2 and TRBJ1-1): GAGVSQSPSNKVTEKGKDVELRCDPISGHTALYWYRQSLGQGLEFLIYFQGNSAPDKSGLPSDRFSAERTGGSVSTLTIQRTQQEDSAVYLCASSLRPGQDKNTEAFFGQGTRLTVV.

In the case of this clonotype: A read error may produce the germline difference seen at one junction end. The chain couples TRBV20-1 to TRBJ1-4; D gene ambiguous. The germline V gene encodes CDR1 DFQATT and CDR2 SNEGSKA (reference sequence). This CDR3 is built from 12 residues. DNA of the CDR3: TGCAGTGCGGGCGACAACGGGGAAAAACGGTTTTTT. Translating it yields CSAGDNGEKRFF.

The gene calls are TRBV10-3 and TRBJ2-5; perhaps TRBD1 as D (8 bases). V dropped 5 bases and J dropped 4 bases, with 17 bases sitting between them. Germline V gene lookup returns CDR1 ENHRY and CDR2 SYGVKD. The CDR3 has 15 residues. The CDR3 DNA reads TGTGCCATCAGTACACAGGGGGGGGCCCGAGAGACCCAGTACTTC. Its translation is CAISTQGGARETQYF.